One sample yielded the 25 T cell receptor beta chains listed below, sequenced in a study of CD8 T cells in ankylosing spondylitis. MiXCR, run by TCRdb on the 5' RACE reads, gives a single entry per CDR3 protein. The sample comprises 30,000 to 35,000 distinct CDR3 sequences, less than 40% of which are singletons, and 45% to 50% rests with the top ten. The sequenced sample was synovial fluid, either unsorted or a sorted T cell fraction (not recorded which). Receptor source: a male donor with ankylosing spondylitis.

This clonotype was counted between two and nine times. This chain links TRBV12-3 or TRBV12-4 with TRBJ1-1, with TRBD1 as a possible D gene (6 bases). V was cut by 9 bases and J by 6 bases, with 17 bases left in between. The CDR3 contains 13 residues. CDR3 protein: CASSLGAGSEAFF. The CDR3 DNA is TGTGCCAGTAGCTTGGGGGCTGGCTCTGAAGCTTTCTTT.

This chain uses TRBV6-1 with TRBJ2-7; 7 bases line up with TRBD1. The CDR3 consists of 15 residues. Germline V gene lookup returns CDR1 MNHNS and CDR2 SASEGT. The junction had 14 bases not matched to a gene; V was cut back by 4 bases and J by 8 bases. CDR3 in amino acids: CASSGTGNLLTQQYV. CDR3 sequence (DNA): TGTGCCAGCAGTGGGACAGGAAACCTACTTACCCAGCAGTACGTC.

This clonotype was detected a few times. V gene TRBV27 combines with J gene TRBJ2-1; D may be TRBD1 (5 bases). This CDR3 has 14 amino acids. The germline V and J ends were trimmed by 2 bases and 3 bases, with 8 bases remaining between them. Germline lookup yields CDR1 MNHEY and CDR2 SMNVEV (reference sequence). The CDR3 DNA sequence: TGTGCCAGCAGTTTAACGCAGGGCTACAATGAGCAGTTCTTC. It is translated as CASSLTQGYNEQFF.

The chain links TRBV29-1 to TRBJ2-1, with TRBD1 matching 9 bases. V lost 2 bases and J lost 8; bases outside the gene matches: 7. The CDR3 is 14 residues long. From germline, CDR1 is SQVTM and CDR2 ANQGSEA. CDR3 loop: CSVERGDRVHEQFF. CDR3 nucleotide sequence: TGCAGCGTTGAACGGGGGGACAGGGTCCATGAGCAGTTCTTC.

The chain joins TRBV3-1 to TRBJ1-5, with TRBD1 matching over 7 bases. The V and J ends lost 1 base and 8 bases, in that order; junction bases with no gene match: 8. The CDR3 contains 15 residues. From germline, CDR1 is LGHDT and CDR2 YNNKEL (reference sequence). The chain's CDR3 is CASSQGGTAREPQHF. CDR3 in DNA: TGTGCCAGCAGCCAAGGAGGGACAGCTAGGGAGCCCCAGCATTTT.

As regards this clonotype: The junction departs from the called germline gene at one end, perhaps through a read error. The chain employs TRBV12-3 or TRBV12-4 and TRBJ2-1; D perhaps matches TRBD1 (5 bases). This CDR3 region has 11 residues. The chain's CDR3 is CASSLGGWRIF. The CDR3 bases are TGTGCCAGCAGTTTAGGGGGCTGGCGGATCTTC.

This clonotype has only a few counts. CDR3 sequence: CSARDRTSGRAIFADTQYF. As DNA, the CDR3 is TGCAGTGCTAGAGATCGGACTAGCGGGAGAGCTATATTTGCAGATACGCAGTATTTT. This chain links TRBV20-1 with TRBJ2-3; 13 nucleotides line up with TRBD2. CDR1 DFQATT and CDR2 SNEGSKA come from the germline V gene (reference sequence). This CDR3 contains 19 residues. The trim removed 0 bases at V and 4 bases at J, leaving 13 bases unmatched.

In its sample, this clonotype was seen a few times. J is TRBJ1-2 and V is TRBV4-1, with 10 bases aligning to TRBD1. The V and J ends lost 1 base and 4 bases, in that order; junction bases with no gene match: 3. The CDR3 is 15 residues long. Germline CDR1 MGHRA, CDR2 YSYEKL. This CDR3 reads CASSQGQGAGYGYTF. The DNA for the CDR3 is TGCGCCAGCAGCCAAGGACAGGGGGCCGGCTATGGCTACACCTTC.

The V and J genes are TRBV12-5 and TRBJ1-5, with D tentatively TRBD1 (5 bases). Germline CDR1 is LGHNT and CDR2 is FRNRAP. V was clipped by 3 bases and J by 2 bases, with 11 bases between them. The CDR3 consists of 15 residues. CDR3 residues: CASGLGGHRNQPQHF. In nucleotides, the CDR3 is TGTGCTAGTGGTTTAGGCGGACATCGCAATCAGCCCCAGCATTTT.

This clonotype came up many times. The J gene is TRBJ1-1, the V gene TRBV11-2; the D gene is possibly TRBD1 (6 bases). The CDR3 consists of 11 residues. Germline CDR1 reads SGHAT; CDR2 reads FQNNGV. The germline V and J ends were trimmed by 6 bases and 11 bases, with 13 bases remaining between them. This chain's CDR3 is CASRLNRAAFF. Here the CDR3 DNA reads TGTGCCAGCAGACTAAACAGGGCGGCTTTCTTT.

This clonotype has more than one count but fewer than ten. This chain uses TRBV5-1 with TRBJ2-5; D is perhaps TRBD2 (7 bases). Germline CDR1 is SGHRS and CDR2 is YFSETQ. V shed 4 bases and J shed 5 bases, with 21 bases lying between them. There are 16 residues in the CDR3. CDR3 region: CASSPLGGGSQETQYF. As DNA, the CDR3 is TGCGCCAGCAGCCCGCTGGGGGGCGGGAGTCAGGAGACCCAGTACTTC.

The chain couples TRBV12-5 to TRBJ1-4; TRBD1 agrees at 7 bases. The CDR3 sequence is 13 residues long. Germline V gene lookup returns CDR1 LGHNT and CDR2 FRNRAP. V gave up 6 bases and J gave up 8 bases; unmatched junction bases: 6. CDR3 sequence (DNA): TGTGCTAGTGGCCTCCCAGGGGGGGAAAAACTGTTTTTT. It translates to CASGLPGGEKLFF.

J is TRBJ1-6 and V is TRBV7-9; no reliable D call. V shed 1 base and J shed 17 bases, with 9 bases lying between them. CDR1 and CDR2 from the germline V gene are SEHNR and FQNEAQ (reference sequence). This CDR3 is 11 amino acids long. The CDR3 DNA is TGTGCCAGCAGCTTAGACGCCTGGATCCACTTT. This codes for CASSLDAWIHF.

The sample holds a few counts of this clonotype. The chain uses TRBV2 and TRBJ2-1, with TRBD2 identical over 11 bases. The V and J ends lost 5 bases and 5 bases, in that order; junction bases with no gene match: 8. Per germline, CDR1 SNHLY and CDR2 FYNNEI. There are 16 residues in the CDR3. The CDR3 protein is CASSPPGLAENNEQFF. The DNA of the CDR3 is TGTGCCAGCAGTCCTCCGGGACTAGCGGAGAACAATGAGCAGTTCTTC. The full variable domain, its missing parts supplied by reference TRBV2 and TRBJ2-1, is EPEVTQTPSHQVTQMGQEVILRCVPISNHLYFYWYRQILGQKVEFLVSFYNNEISEKSEIFDDQFSVERPDGSNFTLKIRSTKLEDSAMYFCASSPPGLAENNEQFFGPGTRLTVL.

The chain has TRBV10-1 and TRBJ2-1, with 7 bases that match TRBD2. The germline gives CDR1 WNHNN, CDR2 SYGVQD (reference sequence). The V gene end was trimmed by 6 bases and the J gene end by 4 bases; junction bases not matched to a gene: 15. There are 17 residues in the CDR3. The CDR3 sequence is CASRLWGGALAYNEQFF. The CDR3 region has the DNA TGCGCCAGCAGACTCTGGGGAGGGGCATTAGCGTACAATGAGCAGTTCTTC.

This clonotype was seen only a few times. For the CDR3, the DNA is TGTGCCATCAGTGATTTCGACAGGGTGCGAGAAAAACTGTTTTTT. Residues: CAISDFDRVREKLFF. The chain is built from TRBV10-3 and TRBJ1-4; 7 nucleotides line up with TRBD1. The length of the CDR3 is 15 residues. V lost 3 bases to trimming and J lost 8 bases; unmatched junction nucleotides: 9. Per the germline V gene, CDR1 is ENHRY and CDR2 is SYGVKD.

The table lists this clonotype with a few counts. This chain uses TRBV27 with TRBJ2-3; D possibly corresponds to TRBD1 (6 bases). The CDR3 consists of 14 residues. Germline CDR1 is MNHEY and CDR2 is SMNVEV (reference sequence). Deletions cut 5 bases from V and 2 bases from J, with 11 bases between. The DNA of the CDR3 is TGTGCCAGCAGTCACAGGGAAACCACAGATACGCAGTATTTT. Encoded protein: CASSHRETTDTQYF.

With regard to this clonotype: Possible read error: a much larger clone is one base away. V gene TRBV20-1 combines with J gene TRBJ1-2, with D possibly being TRBD1 (6 bases). Germline V gives CDR1 DFQATT, CDR2 SNEGSKA (reference sequence). The CDR3 length is 12 residues. DNA of the CDR3: TGCAGAGCTACCCAGGGGCTAGGTGGCTACACCTTC. Its protein is CRATQGLGGYTF.

The chain combines TRBV9 with TRBJ2-5; TRBD2 aligns across 7 bases. V lost 5 bases and J lost 5; bases outside the gene matches: 12. Germline CDR1 SGDLS, CDR2 YYNGEE. The CDR3 extends over 15 amino acids. CDR3 DNA sequence: TGTGCCAGCAGTCTTATCGGCGGGAGTCACGAGACCCAGTACTTC. Its protein is CASSLIGGSHETQYF. Together with reference TRBV9 and TRBJ2-5, the CDR3 gives the full variable domain: DSGVTQTPKHLITATGQRVTLRCSPRSGDLSVYWYQQSLDQGLQFLIQYYNGEERAKGNILERFSAQQFPDLHSELNLSSLELGDSALYFCASSLIGGSHETQYFGPGTRLLVL.

This chain links TRBV5-1 with TRBJ2-7, with D unresolved. Trimming shortened V by 0 bases and J by 6 bases, and 10 bases separated the two germline ends. The CDR3 sequence is 13 residues long. Per the germline V gene, CDR1 is SGHRS and CDR2 is YFSETQ. CDR3 loop: CASSLVTAVEQYF. The CDR3 DNA is TGCGCCAGCAGCTTGGTGACGGCCGTCGAGCAGTACTTC.

This clonotype turned up a few times. The chain employs TRBV12-3 or TRBV12-4 and TRBJ2-7, with D uncertain. The CDR3 extends over 13 amino acids. The germline V and J ends were trimmed by 6 bases and 3 bases, with 12 bases remaining between them. This CDR3 reads CASSPVSGYEQYF. The CDR3 DNA reads as TGTGCCAGCAGCCCCGTCAGTGGCTACGAGCAGTACTTC.

This clonotype is classed as medium-sized. V is TRBV9 and J is TRBJ2-1; D may be TRBD2 (6 bases). The CDR3 contains 16 residues. From germline, CDR1 is SGDLS and CDR2 YYNGEE. V gave up 0 bases and J gave up 1 base, with 11 bases separating them. CDR3 nucleotides: TGTGCCAGCAGCGTAGAACTAGCCGAGTCCTACAATGAGCAGTTCTTC. Its protein product is CASSVELAESYNEQFF.

On this clonotype itself: A much bigger clone sits one base away, suggesting this may be a read error. This chain uses TRBV3-1 with TRBJ2-1; D uncertain. From germline, CDR1 is LGHDT and CDR2 YNNKEL (reference sequence). This CDR3 is built from 13 residues. The CDR3 is CASSPTIYNKQFF. For the CDR3, the DNA is TGTGCCAGCAGCCCGACAATCTACAATAAGCAGTTCTTC.

Details on this clonotype: The junction departs from germline at one end; a sequencing error may be responsible. V gene TRBV27 combines with J gene TRBJ2-3, with 12 nucleotides matching TRBD2. This CDR3 is 15 amino acids long. Germline lookup yields CDR1 MNHEY and CDR2 SMNVEV (reference sequence). The CDR3 sequence: CATSFLAGGTDTQYF. CDR3 bases: TGTGCCACCAGTTTTCTAGCGGGAGGGACAGATACGCAGTATTTT.

This clonotype was observed many times. The rearrangement joins TRBV30 to TRBJ2-5; TRBD2 agrees at 8 bases. This CDR3 is built from 14 residues. Germline-derived CDR1 and CDR2 are GTSNPN and SVGIG (reference sequence). The J segment lost 5 bases and the V segment lost 1 base, leaving 6 bases of the junction unmatched. CDR3 sequence (DNA): TGTGCCTGGAGTGAGAAGCGGGAGCAGGAGACCCAGTACTTC. Amino acids: CAWSEKREQETQYF. The full variable domain, its missing parts supplied by reference TRBV30 and TRBJ2-5, is SQTIHQWPATLVQPVGSPLSLECTVEGTSNPNLYWYRQAAGRGLQLLFYSVGIGQISSEVPQNLSASRPQDRQFILSSKKLLLSDSGFYLCAWSEKREQETQYFGPGTRLLVL.